Following are 24 T cell receptor beta chains from one sample sequenced in a study of blood T cells in healthy people across ages. Primers used in a second PCR of about 7 to 12 cycles were a sample-barcoded 5' primer and a J-beta primer mix. TCRdb re-called the 5' RACE reads with MiXCR, one entry per CDR3 protein. Altogether about 1.4 million distinct CDR3 sequences are present, 59% being singletons, with the ten largest covering 6.5% to 8%. Material for sequencing was blood. The receptors shown here come from a man between 18 and 29 years old in good health.

V is TRBV2 and J is TRBJ1-2; TRBD1 matches 9 bases. This CDR3 has 12 residues. V lost 11 bases, J lost 4 bases, and 5 bases stayed unmatched. Germline assignment: CDR1 SNHLY and CDR2 FYNNEI. The CDR3 DNA reads as TGTGCCGGCGAGGGACAGGGCTATGGCTACACCTTC. The encoded protein is CAGEGQGYGYTF.

The J gene is TRBJ2-1, the V gene TRBV20-1; D call uncertain. The J call may be in error: the DNA end matches TRBJ2-7 better. Germline CDR1 and CDR2: DFQATT and SNEGSKA (reference sequence). The CDR3 is 12 amino acids. CDR3 sequence: CSARDGNNEQYF. CDR3 sequence (DNA): TGCAGTGCTAGGGACGGCAACAATGAGCAGTACTTC.

The chain combines TRBV7-9 with TRBJ1-1, with D hard to call. V was trimmed by 5 bases and J by 5 bases, leaving 15 bases between them. This CDR3 has 14 amino acids. CDR1 and CDR2 (germline): SEHNR, FQNEAQ (reference sequence). The CDR3 region has the DNA TGTGCCAGCAGCACGAATGGGGTCGGGACTGAAGCTTTCTTT. It yields the protein CASSTNGVGTEAFF.

This clonotype was counted only a few times. V usage is TRBV29-1 and J usage is TRBJ2-3; D gene uncertain. Trimming cost V 5 bases and J 2 bases, with 5 bases left between them. Germline V gene data show CDR1 as SQVTM and CDR2 as ANQGSEA. CDR3 size: 11 residues. In DNA form, the CDR3 reads TGCAGCGTTCGGATCACAGATACGCAGTATTTT. It yields the protein CSVRITDTQYF.

The chain combines TRBV10-3 with TRBJ2-7; TRBD2 might be the D (5 bases). The CDR3 covers 15 residues. Per the germline V gene, CDR1 is ENHRY and CDR2 is SYGVKD. The V end lost 3 bases, the J end lost 3 bases, and 15 bases lay between the germline ends. CDR3 bases: TGTGCCATCAGTGATCTCCGTTCGGGGAACTACGAGCAGTACTTC. It yields the protein CAISDLRSGNYEQYF.

V usage is TRBV7-9 and J usage is TRBJ2-7; tentatively, D is TRBD1 or TRBD2 (5 bases each). The V gene lost 0 bases and the J gene lost 7 bases, with 7 bases spanning the gap. This CDR3 is built from 12 residues. Germline CDR1 is SEHNR and CDR2 is FQNEAQ (reference sequence). The CDR3 here is CASSLAWGEQYF. The CDR3, as DNA: TGTGCCAGCAGCTTAGCGTGGGGGGAGCAGTACTTC.

The sample holds a few counts of this clonotype. The chain employs TRBV20-1 and TRBJ2-2, with D unclear. CDR1 DFQATT and CDR2 SNEGSKA come from the germline V gene (reference sequence). V was clipped by 5 bases and J by 5 bases, with 6 bases between them. The CDR3 covers 11 residues. The CDR3 DNA sequence: TGCAGTGCTCCGGAGACCGGGGAGCTGTTTTTT. This codes for CSAPETGELFF.

The chain combines TRBV7-9 with TRBJ2-1, with D possibly being TRBD2 (7 bases). The CDR3 runs 14 residues. In germline, CDR1 is SEHNR, CDR2 FQNEAQ (reference sequence). Trimming left V 8 bases short and J 2 bases short, with 13 bases between. The CDR3 sequence is CASQGGVPYNEQFF. The CDR3 region has the DNA TGTGCCAGCCAAGGGGGGGTGCCCTACAATGAGCAGTTCTTC.

V gene TRBV4-1 combines with J gene TRBJ2-7; a weak D match, TRBD2 (5 bases). V was pared by 3 bases and J by 4 bases, with 13 bases between. Germline V lookup: CDR1 MGHRA, CDR2 YSYEKL. CDR3 length equals 14 residues. The CDR3 sequence: CASSQGRSGYEQYF. Written as DNA, the CDR3 is TGCGCCAGCAGCCAGGGAAGGTCGGGGTACGAGCAGTACTTC.

This clonotype was recorded many times. The genes are TRBV6-2 or TRBV6-3 and TRBJ1-2; D not certain. V gave up 0 bases and J gave up 4 bases, with 15 bases separating them. Germline CDR1 is MNHEY and CDR2 is SVGEGT. There are 16 residues in the CDR3. CDR3 sequence reads: CASSYSPRISIYGYTF. As DNA, the CDR3 is TGTGCCAGCAGTTACTCGCCCAGAATTTCTATCTATGGCTACACCTTC.

The rearrangement links TRBV7-8 to TRBJ2-1, with D unresolved. The germline V and J ends were trimmed by 5 bases and 10 bases, with 24 bases remaining between them. The germline CDR1 and CDR2 sequences are SGHVS and FQNEAQ. The CDR3 is made up of 16 amino acids. The CDR3 DNA reads TGTGCCAGCAGCCCCCCAGCAAGCACACCCCAAGGGGAGCAGTTCTTC. This gives the protein CASSPPASTPQGEQFF.

This chain joins TRBV3-1 and TRBJ2-3; D call uncertain. The CDR3 loop spans 15 amino acids. Germline V CDR1 and CDR2: LGHDT, YNNKEL (reference sequence). Trimming took off 0 bases at V and 3 bases at J, with 10 bases between the two ends. CDR3 bases: TGTGCCAGCAGCCAAGATCCAGACGGAACAGATACGCAGTATTTT. It is translated as CASSQDPDGTDTQYF.

This sequence joins TRBV4-1 and TRBJ1-6, with D hard to call. The ends were cut back, 1 base at V and 4 bases at J, with 11 bases in the middle. Germline CDR1 is MGHRA and CDR2 is YSYEKL. This CDR3 is built from 16 residues. The CDR3 loop is CASSQVEEEYNSPLHF. CDR3 coding DNA: TGCGCCAGCAGCCAAGTGGAGGAAGAGTATAATTCACCCCTCCACTTT.

This chain uses TRBV6-5 with TRBJ2-6; a possible D gene is TRBD2 (6 bases). Per the germline V gene, CDR1 is MNHEY and CDR2 is SVGAGI. V lost 5 bases to trimming and J lost 0 bases, with 11 bases between them. The CDR3 is made up of 16 amino acids. Here the CDR3 DNA reads TGTGCCAGCAGTCGCGTCGGGGGCTCTGGGGCCAACGTCCTGACTTTC. Its protein is CASSRVGGSGANVLTF.

This clonotype has a handful of counts. The chain joins TRBV10-3 to TRBJ2-3; D may be TRBD2 (5 bases). CDR3 size: 15 residues. Germline V gene data show CDR1 as ENHRY and CDR2 as SYGVKD. Trimming took off 4 bases at V and 0 bases at J, with 11 bases between the two ends. Here the CDR3 reads CAISGREYSTDTQYF. The DNA for the CDR3 is TGTGCCATCAGTGGTAGGGAGTATAGCACAGATACGCAGTATTTT.

The chain uses TRBV12-3 or TRBV12-4 and TRBJ1-2, with 12 bases aligning to TRBD1. V lost 5 bases to trimming and J lost 8 bases; unmatched junction nucleotides: 9. The CDR3 runs to 15 residues. The CDR3 bases are TGTGCCAGCAGTCAGGGACAGGGGGCGCAGAAAGGCTACACCTTC. Translation: CASSQGQGAQKGYTF.

This clonotype turned up a few times. This rearrangement joins TRBV29-1 to TRBJ2-7, with a tentative D call TRBD2 (6 bases). V lost 4 bases, J lost 3 bases, and 10 bases lay in between. CDR3 length: 12 residues. In germline, CDR1 is SQVTM, CDR2 ANQGSEA. CDR3 loop: CSVGGIGYEQYF. The CDR3 DNA reads as TGCAGCGTTGGCGGGATTGGCTACGAGCAGTACTTC.

This clonotype was detected many times. Its ends do not fully match the called genes, so a read error is possible. The chain joins TRBV5-1 to TRBJ2-5; D remains unclear. Germline CDR1 reads SGHRS; CDR2 reads YFSETQ. The CDR3 has 12 residues. The CDR3 protein is CASSLVEETQYF. The CDR3 bases are TGTGCCAGCAGTTTAGTTGAAGAGACCCAGTACTTC.

Concerning this clonotype itself: One end of the junction is discordant with germline, which a read error may explain. This chain uses TRBV28 with TRBJ2-1; unclear D gene. There are 15 residues in the CDR3. The V gene's germline CDR1 is MDHEN and CDR2 SYDVKM. The CDR3 region is CASRTRWSSYDEQFF. In nucleotides, the CDR3 is TGTGCCAGCAGAACTCGCTGGAGCTCCTACGATGAGCAGTTCTTC. The full variable domain, completed using reference TRBV28 and TRBJ2-1, is DVKVTQSSRYLVKRTGEKVFLECVQDMDHENMFWYRQDPGLGLRLIYFSYDVKMKEKGDIPEGYSVSREKKERFSLILESASTNQTSMYLCASRTRWSSYDEQFFGPGTRLTVL.

This chain joins TRBV6-5 and TRBJ2-2; 8 positions agree with TRBD1. The CDR3 contains 16 residues. CDR1 MNHEY and CDR2 SVGAGI come from the germline V gene. With V trimmed by 0 bases and J by 6 bases, 6 bases remained unmatched. CDR3 region: CASSYSGTGGSGELFF. The CDR3 DNA follows: TGTGCCAGCAGTTACTCCGGGACAGGAGGTTCCGGGGAGCTGTTTTTT.

The CDR3 DNA reads as TGCAGCGCTGACGACGGTATCTCCTACGAGCAGTACTTC. It translates to CSADDGISYEQYF. This rearrangement joins TRBV29-1 to TRBJ2-7, with no clear D. Germline V CDR1 and CDR2: SQVTM, ANQGSEA. The V and J ends lost 7 bases and 0 bases respectively, with 13 bases between them. This CDR3 region has 13 residues.

A single count supports this clonotype. The CDR3 DNA is TGTGCCAGCAGCTACGGGGCCCTCAGCTATGAGCAGTTCTTC. Protein: CASSYGALSYEQFF. The V call is TRBV4-2, the J call TRBJ2-1; D may be TRBD1 or TRBD2 (5 bases each). Looked up from germline, CDR1 is LGHNA and CDR2 is YNFKEQ. The CDR3 has 14 residues. V lost 5 bases and J lost 8, with 16 bases in between.

This clonotype was detected only a few times. J is TRBJ2-7 and V is TRBV20-1; 9 bases fit TRBD1. The CDR3 spans 16 residues. The V gene end was trimmed by 2 bases and the J gene end by 2 bases; junction bases not matched to a gene: 10. The V gene's germline CDR1 is DFQATT and CDR2 SNEGSKA (reference sequence). The CDR3 reads CSARQWGTGSPYEQYF. In DNA form, the CDR3 reads TGCAGTGCTAGACAGTGGGGGACAGGGTCCCCCTACGAGCAGTACTTC.

The V and J genes are TRBV12-3 or TRBV12-4 and TRBJ1-1; perhaps TRBD1 as D (5 bases). This CDR3 is 14 amino acids long. V was cut by 4 bases and J by 1 base, with 10 bases left in between. This chain's CDR3 is CASSWGRENTEAFF. The CDR3 nucleotides are TGTGCCAGCAGTTGGGGCAGGGAGAACACTGAAGCTTTCTTT.